The present TCR beta chain was sequenced within a study of blood T cells in healthy people across ages. Overall study context: About one barcoded TCR beta cDNA was captured per two T cells.

Using a J-beta primer mix together with a sample-barcoded 5' primer, a second PCR was run for about 7 to 12 cycles. Every cDNA was tagged by a template-switch adaptor with 12 random nucleotides. Via MiXCR, TCRdb re-called the 5' RACE reads, giving one row per CDR3 protein. In the table there are approximately 2,000,000 distinct CDR3 sequences, about two fifths of which are singletons. Study-level findings and limits: The CMV status of each donor remained undetermined, and this could have confounded shifts in expanded clonotypes. Age advanced and TCR beta diversity per million T cells fell, roughly linearly.

In the case of this clonotype: Antigen specificity is unknown.

V lost 7 bases to trimming and J lost 1 base, with 17 bases between them. CDR1 and CDR2 (germline): SGHRS, YFSETQ. There are 16 residues in the CDR3. This sequence was found in a human donor in good health. The chain carries TRBV5-1 and TRBJ2-2; possibly TRBD2 for D (6 bases). The material sequenced was blood. The CDR3 region has the DNA TGCGCCAGCGGAGGGATCCATGTGGGGAACACCGGGGAGCTGTTTTTT. The encoded protein is CASGGIHVGNTGELFF.